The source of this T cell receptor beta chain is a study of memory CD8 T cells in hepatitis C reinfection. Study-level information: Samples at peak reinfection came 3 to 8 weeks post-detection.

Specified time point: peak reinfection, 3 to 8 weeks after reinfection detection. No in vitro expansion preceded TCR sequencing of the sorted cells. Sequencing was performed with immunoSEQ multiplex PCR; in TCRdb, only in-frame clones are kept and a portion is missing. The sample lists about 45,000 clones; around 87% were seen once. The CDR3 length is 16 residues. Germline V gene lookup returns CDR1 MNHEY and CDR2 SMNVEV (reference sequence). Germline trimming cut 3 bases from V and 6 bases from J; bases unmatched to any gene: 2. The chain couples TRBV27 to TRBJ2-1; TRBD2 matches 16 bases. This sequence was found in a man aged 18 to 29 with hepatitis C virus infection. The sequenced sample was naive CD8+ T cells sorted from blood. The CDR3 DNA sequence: TGTGCCAGCAGTTTCGGGACTAGCGGGGGGGCCAATGAGCAGTTCTTC. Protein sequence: CASSFGTSGGANEQFF.